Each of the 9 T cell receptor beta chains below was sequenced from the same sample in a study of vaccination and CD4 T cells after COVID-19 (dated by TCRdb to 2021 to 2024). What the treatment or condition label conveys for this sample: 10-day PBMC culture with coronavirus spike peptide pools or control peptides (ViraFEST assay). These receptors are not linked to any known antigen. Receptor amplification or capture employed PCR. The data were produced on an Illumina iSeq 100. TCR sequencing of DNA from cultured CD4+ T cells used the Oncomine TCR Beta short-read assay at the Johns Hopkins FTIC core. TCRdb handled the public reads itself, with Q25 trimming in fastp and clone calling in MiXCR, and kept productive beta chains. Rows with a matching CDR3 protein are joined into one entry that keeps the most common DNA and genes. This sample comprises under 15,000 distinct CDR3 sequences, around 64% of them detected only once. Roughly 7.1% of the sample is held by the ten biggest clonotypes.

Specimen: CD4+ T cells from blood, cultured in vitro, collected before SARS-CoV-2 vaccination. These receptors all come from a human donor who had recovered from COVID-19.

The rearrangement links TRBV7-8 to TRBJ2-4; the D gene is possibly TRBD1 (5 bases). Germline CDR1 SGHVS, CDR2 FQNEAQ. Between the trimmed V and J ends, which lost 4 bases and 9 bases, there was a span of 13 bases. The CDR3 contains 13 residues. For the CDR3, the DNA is TGTGCCAGCAGCTCCGACAGTTTGGGCATTCAGTACTTC. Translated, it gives CASSSDSLGIQYF. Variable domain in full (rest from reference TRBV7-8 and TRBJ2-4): GAGVSQSPRYKVAKRGQDVALRCDPISGHVSLFWYQQALGQGPEFLTYFQNEAQLDKSGLPSDRFFAERPEGSVSTLKIQRTQQEDSAVYLCASSSDSLGIQYFGAGTRLSVL.

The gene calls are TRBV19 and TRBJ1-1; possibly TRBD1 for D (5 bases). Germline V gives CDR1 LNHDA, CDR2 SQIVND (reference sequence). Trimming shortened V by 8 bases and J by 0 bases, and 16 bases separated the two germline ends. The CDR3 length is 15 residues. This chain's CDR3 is CASGVGETVNTEAFF. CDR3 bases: TGTGCCAGTGGGGTGGGGGAGACAGTGAACACTGAAGCTTTCTTT.

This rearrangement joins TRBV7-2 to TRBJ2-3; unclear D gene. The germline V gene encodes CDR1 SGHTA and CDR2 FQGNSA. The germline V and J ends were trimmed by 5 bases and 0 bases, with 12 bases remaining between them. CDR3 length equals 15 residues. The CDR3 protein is CASSPVLGSTDTQYF. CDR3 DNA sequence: TGTGCCAGCAGCCCCGTTTTGGGAAGCACAGATACGCAGTATTTT.

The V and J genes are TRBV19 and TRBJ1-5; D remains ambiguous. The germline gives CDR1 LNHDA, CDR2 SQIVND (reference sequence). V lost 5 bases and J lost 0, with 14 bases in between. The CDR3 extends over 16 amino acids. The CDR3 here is CASSPNRGVSNQPQHF. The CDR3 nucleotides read TGTGCCAGTAGTCCCAACCGCGGGGTTAGCAATCAGCCCCAGCATTTT.

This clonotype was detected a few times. In DNA, the CDR3 is TGTGCCAGCAGTTCCTTGGGACTAGAGATGGGTGAGCAGTTCTTC. Amino acid sequence: CASSSLGLEMGEQFF. The genes are TRBV6-5 and TRBJ2-1; 8 bases are shared with TRBD2. V lost 4 bases, J lost 9 bases, and 11 bases stayed unmatched. In germline, CDR1 is MNHEY, CDR2 SVGAGI. The CDR3 sequence is 15 residues long.

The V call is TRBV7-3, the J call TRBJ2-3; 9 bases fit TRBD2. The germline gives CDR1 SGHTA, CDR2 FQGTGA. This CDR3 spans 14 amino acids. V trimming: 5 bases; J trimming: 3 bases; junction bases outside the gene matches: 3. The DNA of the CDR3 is TGTGCCAGCAGCCCAGCGGGAGGTACAGATACGCAGTATTTT. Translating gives CASSPAGGTDTQYF.

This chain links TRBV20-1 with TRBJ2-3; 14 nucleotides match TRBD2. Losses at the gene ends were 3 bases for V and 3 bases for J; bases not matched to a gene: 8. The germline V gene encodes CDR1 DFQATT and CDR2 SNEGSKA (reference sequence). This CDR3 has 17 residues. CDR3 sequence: CSASGAGTSGSTDTQYF. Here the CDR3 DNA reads TGCAGTGCTAGTGGGGCCGGGACTAGCGGGAGTACAGATACGCAGTATTTT.

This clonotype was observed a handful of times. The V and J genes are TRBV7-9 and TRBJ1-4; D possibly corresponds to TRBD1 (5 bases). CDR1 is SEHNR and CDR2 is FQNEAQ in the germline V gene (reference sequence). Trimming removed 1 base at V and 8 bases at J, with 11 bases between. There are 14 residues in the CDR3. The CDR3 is CASSLVGTSEKLFF. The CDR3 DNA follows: TGTGCCAGCAGCTTAGTTGGGACGTCCGAAAAACTGTTTTTT. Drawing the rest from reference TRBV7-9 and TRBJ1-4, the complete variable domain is DTGVSQNPRHKITKRGQNVTFRCDPISEHNRLYWYRQTLGQGPEFLTYFQNEAQLEKSRLLSDRFSAERPKGSFSTLEIQRTEQGDSAMYLCASSLVGTSEKLFFGSGTQLSVL.

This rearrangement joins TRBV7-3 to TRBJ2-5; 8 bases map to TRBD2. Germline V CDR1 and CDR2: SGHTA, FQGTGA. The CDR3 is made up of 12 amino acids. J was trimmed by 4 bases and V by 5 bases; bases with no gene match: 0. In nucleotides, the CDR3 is TGTGCCAGCAGCCTAGCGGGAGAGACCCAGTACTTC. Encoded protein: CASSLAGETQYF.